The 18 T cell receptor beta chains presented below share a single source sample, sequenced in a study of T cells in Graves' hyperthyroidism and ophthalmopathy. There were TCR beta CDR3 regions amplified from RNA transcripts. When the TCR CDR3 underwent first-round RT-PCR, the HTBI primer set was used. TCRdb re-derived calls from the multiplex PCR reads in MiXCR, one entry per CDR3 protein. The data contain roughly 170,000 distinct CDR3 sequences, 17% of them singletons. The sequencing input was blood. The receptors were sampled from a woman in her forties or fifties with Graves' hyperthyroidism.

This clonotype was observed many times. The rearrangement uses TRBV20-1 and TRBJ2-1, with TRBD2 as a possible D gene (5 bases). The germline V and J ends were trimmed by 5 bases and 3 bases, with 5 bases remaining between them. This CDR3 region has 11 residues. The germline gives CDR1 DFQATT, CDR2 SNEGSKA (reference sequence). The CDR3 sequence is CSARDYNEQFF. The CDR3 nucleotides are TGCAGTGCTCGGGACTACAATGAGCAGTTCTTC.

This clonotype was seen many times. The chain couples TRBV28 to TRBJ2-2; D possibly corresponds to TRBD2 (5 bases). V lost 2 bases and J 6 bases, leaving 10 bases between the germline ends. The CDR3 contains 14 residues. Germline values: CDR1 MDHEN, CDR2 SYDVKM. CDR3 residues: CASSLPGTAGELFF. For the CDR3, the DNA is TGTGCCAGCAGTTTACCGGGAACGGCCGGGGAGCTGTTTTTT.

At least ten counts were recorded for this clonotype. The CDR3 here is CASSRGQGILNTEAFF. The CDR3 coding sequence is TGTGCCAGCAGCCGCGGACAGGGGATTTTGAACACTGAAGCTTTCTTT. The chain couples TRBV11-1 to TRBJ1-1, with 9 nucleotides matching TRBD1. V was clipped by 5 bases and J by 0 bases; unmatched bases: 7. Per the germline V gene, CDR1 is SGHAT and CDR2 is FQDESV (reference sequence). This CDR3 contains 16 residues. The entire variable domain, with the rest obtained from reference TRBV11-1 and TRBJ1-1, is as follows: EAEVAQSPRYKITEKSQAVAFWCDPISGHATLYWYRQILGQGPELLVQFQDESVVDDSQLPKDRFSAERLKGVDSTLKIQPAELGDSAMYLCASSRGQGILNTEAFFGQGTRLTVV.

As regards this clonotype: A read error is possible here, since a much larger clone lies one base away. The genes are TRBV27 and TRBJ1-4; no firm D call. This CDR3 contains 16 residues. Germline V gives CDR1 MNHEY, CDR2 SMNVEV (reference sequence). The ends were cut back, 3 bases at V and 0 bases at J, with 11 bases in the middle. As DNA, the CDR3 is TGTGCCAGCAGTTTGTATGGGCCCACAACTAATGAAAAACTGTTTTTT. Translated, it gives CASSLYGPTTNEKLFF.

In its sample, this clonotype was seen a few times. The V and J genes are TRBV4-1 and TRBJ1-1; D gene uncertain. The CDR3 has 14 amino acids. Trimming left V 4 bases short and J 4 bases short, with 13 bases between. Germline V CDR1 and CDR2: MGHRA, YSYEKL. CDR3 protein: CASSPPGSATEAFF. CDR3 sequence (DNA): TGCGCCAGCAGCCCGCCGGGTTCGGCCACTGAAGCTTTCTTT.

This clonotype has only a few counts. CDR3 in amino acids: CASSSPGTVNTGELFF. The CDR3 DNA reads as TGTGCCAGCAGTTCGCCCGGGACAGTGAACACCGGGGAGCTGTTTTTT. The rearrangement uses TRBV6-5 and TRBJ2-2; 7 nucleotides line up with TRBD1. CDR1 MNHEY and CDR2 SVGAGI come from the germline V gene. The CDR3 is 16 residues long. The V gene end was trimmed by 4 bases and the J gene end by 1 base; junction bases not matched to a gene: 6.

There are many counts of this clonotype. The CDR3, as DNA: TGCGCCAGCAGCTCCTTAGCGGGGCCTTCCTACAATGAGCAGTTCTTC. Translated, it gives CASSSLAGPSYNEQFF. V and J are TRBV5-1 and TRBJ2-1, with 8 nucleotides matching TRBD2. Trimming cost V 3 bases and J 1 base; bases outside gene matches: 6. The CDR3 has 16 amino acids. Per germline, CDR1 SGHRS and CDR2 YFSETQ.

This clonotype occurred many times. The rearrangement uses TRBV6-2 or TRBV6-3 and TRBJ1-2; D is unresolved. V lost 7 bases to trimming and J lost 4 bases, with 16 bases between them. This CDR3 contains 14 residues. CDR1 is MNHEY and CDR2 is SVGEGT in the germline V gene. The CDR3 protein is CASIFAGGIYGYTF. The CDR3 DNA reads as TGTGCCAGCATCTTTGCGGGCGGCATCTATGGCTACACCTTC.

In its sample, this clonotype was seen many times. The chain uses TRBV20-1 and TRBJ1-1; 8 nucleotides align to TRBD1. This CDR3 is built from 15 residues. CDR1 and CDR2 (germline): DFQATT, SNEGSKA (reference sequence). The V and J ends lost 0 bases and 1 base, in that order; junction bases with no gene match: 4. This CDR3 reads CSARDRRGQNTEAFF. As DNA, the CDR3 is TGCAGTGCTAGAGATCGCAGGGGGCAGAACACTGAAGCTTTCTTT.

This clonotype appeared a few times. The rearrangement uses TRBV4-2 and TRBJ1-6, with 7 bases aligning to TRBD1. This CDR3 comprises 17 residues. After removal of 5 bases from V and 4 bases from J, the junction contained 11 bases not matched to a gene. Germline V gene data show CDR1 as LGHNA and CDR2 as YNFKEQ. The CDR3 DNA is TGTGCCAGCAGCACCCGGACAGGTCTCCTTTATAATTCACCCCTCCACTTT. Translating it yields CASSTRTGLLYNSPLHF.

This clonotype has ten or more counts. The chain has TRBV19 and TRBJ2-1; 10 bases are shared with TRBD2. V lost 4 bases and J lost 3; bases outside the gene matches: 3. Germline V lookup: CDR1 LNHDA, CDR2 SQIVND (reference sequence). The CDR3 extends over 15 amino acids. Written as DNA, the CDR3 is TGTGCCAGTAGTACGAGCGGGGGGGTCTACAATGAGCAGTTCTTC. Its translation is CASSTSGGVYNEQFF.

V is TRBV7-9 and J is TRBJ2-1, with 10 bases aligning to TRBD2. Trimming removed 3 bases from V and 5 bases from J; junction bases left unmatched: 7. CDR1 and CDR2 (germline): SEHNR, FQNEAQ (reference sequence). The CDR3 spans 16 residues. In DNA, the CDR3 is TGTGCCAGCAGCTTTCTCGATAGCGGGAGGAACAATGAGCAGTTCTTC. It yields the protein CASSFLDSGRNNEQFF.

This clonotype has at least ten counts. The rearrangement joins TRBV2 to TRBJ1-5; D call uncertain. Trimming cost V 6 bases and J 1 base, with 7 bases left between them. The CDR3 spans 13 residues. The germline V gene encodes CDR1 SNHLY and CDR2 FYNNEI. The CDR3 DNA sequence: TGTGCCAGCAGCCCCAGGAGCAATCAGCCCCAGCATTTT. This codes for CASSPRSNQPQHF. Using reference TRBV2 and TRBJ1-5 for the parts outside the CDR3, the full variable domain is EPEVTQTPSHQVTQMGQEVILRCVPISNHLYFYWYRQILGQKVEFLVSFYNNEISEKSEIFDDQFSVERPDGSNFTLKIRSTKLEDSAMYFCASSPRSNQPQHFGDGTRLSIL.

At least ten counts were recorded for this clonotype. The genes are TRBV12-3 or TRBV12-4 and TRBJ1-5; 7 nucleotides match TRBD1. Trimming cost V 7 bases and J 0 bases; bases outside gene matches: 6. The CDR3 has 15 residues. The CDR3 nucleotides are TGTGCCAGCAACGAACAGGGGTATAGCAATCAGCCCCAGCATTTT. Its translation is CASNEQGYSNQPQHF.

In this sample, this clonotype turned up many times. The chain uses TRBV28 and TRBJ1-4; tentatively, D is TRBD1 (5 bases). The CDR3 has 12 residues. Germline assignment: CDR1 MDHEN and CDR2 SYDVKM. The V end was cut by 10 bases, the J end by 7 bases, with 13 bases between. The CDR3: CATQVQGEKLFF. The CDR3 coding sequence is TGTGCCACCCAAGTCCAGGGTGAAAAACTGTTTTTT.

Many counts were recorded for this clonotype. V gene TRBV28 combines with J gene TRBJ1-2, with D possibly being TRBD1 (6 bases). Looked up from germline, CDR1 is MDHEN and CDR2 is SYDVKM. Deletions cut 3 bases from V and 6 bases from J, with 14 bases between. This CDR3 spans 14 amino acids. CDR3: CASSFFGGEDGYTF. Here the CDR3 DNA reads TGTGCCAGCAGTTTCTTCGGGGGCGAGGATGGCTACACCTTC.

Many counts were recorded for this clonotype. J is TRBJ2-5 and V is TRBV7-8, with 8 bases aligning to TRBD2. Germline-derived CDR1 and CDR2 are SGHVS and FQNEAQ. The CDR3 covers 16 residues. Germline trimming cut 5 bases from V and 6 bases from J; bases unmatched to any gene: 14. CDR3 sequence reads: CASSTLVRGDPKTQYF. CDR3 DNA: TGTGCCAGCAGCACACTAGTGCGGGGGGATCCTAAGACCCAGTACTTC.

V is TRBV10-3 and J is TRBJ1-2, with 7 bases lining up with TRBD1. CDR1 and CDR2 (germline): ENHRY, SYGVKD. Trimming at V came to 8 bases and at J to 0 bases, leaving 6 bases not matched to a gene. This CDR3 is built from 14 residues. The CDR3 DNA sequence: TGTGCCATCTCCGACAGGGCTGCTAACTATGGCTACACCTTC. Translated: CAISDRAANYGYTF.